This is a list of T cell receptor beta chains from one sample in a study of shared clonotypes between healthy human individuals. Produced via immunoSEQ multiplex PCR; TCRdb's table is partial and in-frame only. The data hold about 2,500,000 clones, with 85% to 95% observed a single time. Sequenced sample: naive CD4+ T cells sorted from blood. These receptor sequences come from a man aged 18 to 35 in good health. The CDR3 runs from the conserved cysteine through the conserved F or W. Each record gives: clone size, J gene, V gene, D gene, CDR3 length, CDR3 protein, CDR3 DNA. A D gene is named only where the DNA matches it firmly. Clone size is given for some rows only: seen once, a few or many times, or a class if the clone is expanded.

-	TRBJ1-4	TRBV30	-	14	CAWSLHPRGEKLFF	TGTGCCTGGAGCCTACATCCTCGGGGAGAAAAACTGTTTTTT
once	TRBJ1-2	TRBV5-4	-	15	CASSLGAGANYGYTF	TGTGCCAGCAGCTTGGGGGCGGGGGCGAACTATGGCTACACCTTC
-	TRBJ2-5	TRBV11-2	-	12	CASSLKGGTQYF	TGTGCCAGCAGCTTAAAGGGGGGGACCCAGTACTTC
-	TRBJ1-4	TRBV6-5	-	15	CASSPGHLGNEKLFF	TGTGCCAGCAGCCCTGGACATTTGGGCAATGAAAAACTGTTTTTT
-	TRBJ2-7	TRBV5-8	-	12	CASSFEFYEQYF	TGTGCCAGCAGCTTTGAGTTCTACGAGCAGTACTTC
-	TRBJ2-6	TRBV19	-	14	CASTPDRGANVLTF	TGTGCCAGTACCCCGGATCGCGGGGCCAACGTCCTGACTTTC
once	TRBJ2-1	TRBV6-5	-	15	CASSSGTSHYNLQFF	TGTGCCAGCAGTTCCGGGACTTCTCACTACAATTTGCAGTTCTTC
-	TRBJ2-2	TRBV4-1	TRBD2	16	CASASGKRGNTGELFF	TGCGCCAGCGCGAGCGGTAAGCGGGGCAACACCGGGGAGCTGTTTTTT
-	TRBJ2-2	TRBV30	TRBD2	18	CAWSVGWTSGGNTGELFF	TGTGCCTGGAGTGTAGGGTGGACTAGCGGGGGGAACACCGGGGAGCTGTTTTTT
-	TRBJ2-4	TRBV30	-	14	CAWSISRTKDIQYF	TGTGCCTGGAGTATCTCCCGGACAAAGGACATTCAGTACTTC
-	TRBJ2-7	TRBV7-9	TRBD2	16	CASSLVAGGPSGEQYF	TGTGCCAGCAGCTTAGTTGCGGGAGGGCCCTCGGGCGAGCAGTACTTC
few	TRBJ1-5	TRBV7-9	-	13	CASSLANRQPQHF	TGTGCCAGCAGCTTAGCGAACCGGCAGCCCCAGCATTTT
-	TRBJ2-7	TRBV5-1	TRBD1	15	CASSSGQLSSYEQYF	TGCGCCAGCAGCTCGGGACAGCTTAGCTCCTACGAGCAGTACTTC
-	TRBJ1-1	TRBV5-1	-	15	CASSKTGGMGTEAFF	TGCGCCAGCAGCAAGACTGGGGGCATGGGGACTGAAGCTTTCTTT
-	TRBJ2-1	TRBV7-2	-	13	CASKRSGDNEQFF	TGTGCCAGCAAGAGGTCTGGCGACAATGAGCAGTTCTTC
-	TRBJ2-3	TRBV2	-	15	CASGEGLDSTDTQYF	TGTGCCAGCGGTGAAGGACTCGATTCCACAGATACGCAGTATTTT
-	TRBJ2-4	TRBV7-6	TRBD2	16	CASSLSSGGAKNIQYF	TGTGCCAGCAGCTTAAGCAGCGGGGGTGCCAAAAACATTCAGTACTTC
few	TRBJ1-1	TRBV19	-	14	CASSFREGNTEAFF	TGTGCCAGTAGTTTTCGGGAGGGAAACACTGAAGCTTTCTTT
-	TRBJ2-3	TRBV5-8	TRBD2	14	CASSRSGAGDTQYF	TGTGCCAGCAGCCGTAGCGGGGCGGGAGATACGCAGTATTTT
-	TRBJ2-2	TRBV2	-	14	CASSNTPNTGELFF	TGTGCCAGCAGTAATACACCGAACACCGGGGAGCTGTTTTTT
once	TRBJ1-4	TRBV2	TRBD1	16	CASTSGGIATNEKLFF	TGTGCCAGCACCTCAGGGGGGATTGCAACTAATGAAAAACTGTTTTTT
-	TRBJ1-1	TRBV10-2	-	14	CATSQGPLNTEAFF	TGCGCCACCTCACAGGGCCCCCTTAACACTGAAGCTTTCTTT
-	TRBJ1-5	TRBV28	TRBD1	15	CASGVGQGHLQPQHF	TGTGCCAGCGGAGTCGGACAGGGGCATCTTCAGCCCCAGCATTTT
few	TRBJ1-1	TRBV19	TRBD1	11	CASSQTGEAFF	TGTGCCAGTAGCCAGACAGGGGAAGCTTTCTTT
-	TRBJ2-1	TRBV6-5	TRBD2	14	CASSPGLAGHEQFF	TGTGCCAGCAGCCCGGGACTAGCGGGACACGAGCAGTTCTTC
-	TRBJ2-6	TRBV6-5	-	16	CASSYSSGSGANVLTF	TGTGCCAGCAGTTACTCAAGTGGCTCTGGGGCCAACGTCCTGACTTTC
-	TRBJ2-7	TRBV5-1	TRBD2	20	CASSLVGTSGRAFGGYEQYF	TGCGCCAGCAGCTTGGTTGGGACTAGCGGGAGGGCCTTTGGTGGATACGAGCAGTACTTC
once	TRBJ1-2	TRBV29-1	TRBD1	15	CSVENTGTGGFGYTF	TGCAGCGTTGAAAACACGGGGACAGGGGGCTTTGGCTACACCTTC
-	TRBJ1-2	TRBV6-1	-	12	CASSEILYGYTF	TGTGCCAGCAGTGAAATCCTCTATGGCTACACCTTC
-	TRBJ1-5	TRBV7-2	TRBD1	14	CASSTTGGIEPQHF	TGTGCCAGCAGTACGACAGGGGGGATCGAGCCCCAGCATTTT
once	TRBJ2-7	TRBV5-1	-	15	CASSLDETGPYEQYF	TGCGCCAGCAGCTTGGATGAGACCGGACCCTACGAGCAGTACTTC
once	TRBJ2-7	TRBV29-1	-	14	CSVDSGRDSYEQYF	TGCAGCGTTGACTCCGGCAGGGACTCCTACGAGCAGTACTTC
-	TRBJ2-2	TRBV7-9	-	16	CASSPRGGTNTGELFF	TGTGCCAGCAGCCCCAGAGGCGGGACTAACACCGGGGAGCTGTTTTTT
-	TRBJ1-5	TRBV2	-	14	CASSVGGGPQPQHF	TGTGCCAGCAGTGTCGGTGGAGGGCCTCAGCCCCAGCATTTT
-	TRBJ2-3	TRBV5-6	-	13	CASSLFRTDTQYF	TGTGCCAGCAGCTTATTTCGCACAGATACGCAGTATTTT
-	TRBJ1-1	TRBV5-1	-	14	CASSSDGMNTEAFF	TGCGCCAGCAGCTCGGACGGCATGAACACTGAAGCTTTCTTT
once	TRBJ2-3	TRBV11-1	-	15	CASSPDYQRTDTQYF	TGTGCCAGCAGCCCTGACTATCAGCGCACAGATACGCAGTATTTT
-	TRBJ2-7	TRBV10-3	-	13	CAISGETGYEQYF	TGTGCCATCAGTGGGGAGACAGGATACGAGCAGTACTTC
-	TRBJ1-4	TRBV25-1	TRBD1	16	CASSAIPGQGSEKLFF	TGTGCCAGCAGCGCGATTCCGGGACAGGGATCGGAAAAACTGTTTTTT
once	TRBJ1-5	TRBV30	-	18	CAWSPYLRGVDSNQPQHF	TGTGCCTGGAGTCCTTACCTCCGGGGGGTCGATAGCAATCAGCCCCAGCATTTT
-	TRBJ2-5	TRBV18	TRBD1	16	CASSPPGQGAWETQYF	TGTGCCAGCTCACCCCCGGGACAGGGGGCTTGGGAGACCCAGTACTTC
-	TRBJ1-1	TRBV6-1	-	15	CASSFERQKNTEAFF	TGTGCCAGCAGCTTTGAACGGCAGAAGAACACTGAAGCTTTCTTT
-	TRBJ2-5	TRBV5-6	-	16	CASSLWLTGLGETQYF	TGTGCCAGCAGCTTGTGGTTGACAGGCCTGGGGGAGACCCAGTACTTC
-	TRBJ1-6	TRBV5-4	-	15	CASSAGPAYNSPLHF	TGTGCCAGCAGCGCCGGGCCAGCCTATAATTCACCCCTCCACTTT
-	TRBJ2-7	TRBV7-6	TRBD1	15	CASSSGTGGPYEQYF	TGTGCCAGCAGCTCTGGGACAGGGGGCCCGTACGAGCAGTACTTC
once	TRBJ2-1	TRBV5-1	-	15	CASSLTGNSYNEQFF	TGCGCCAGCAGCTTGACAGGGAACTCCTACAATGAGCAGTTCTTC
-	TRBJ2-7	TRBV7-9	-	15	CASSRGSSVPYEQYF	TGTGCCAGCAGCCGCGGGTCCAGTGTTCCCTACGAGCAGTACTTC
-	TRBJ2-7	TRBV6-1	-	15	CASSDGGALSYEQYF	TGTGCCAGCAGTGATGGGGGAGCCCTATCCTACGAGCAGTACTTC
-	TRBJ2-2	TRBV6-6	-	15	CASSYSGGNTGELFF	TGTGCCAGCAGTTACTCCGGGGGGAACACCGGGGAGCTGTTTTTT